Listed below are T cell receptor beta chains from one sample, sequenced in a study of blood T cell repertoires in COVID-19. Assay: immunoSEQ multiplex PCR; the TCRdb copy retains only in-frame clones and omits some. The sample lists 200,000 to 250,000 clones; approximately 89% were seen once. Sequenced: PBMCs or T cells enriched from blood (not recorded which). These receptor sequences come from a woman aged 25 to 45 who had been exposed to COVID-19. The CDR3 runs from the conserved cysteine through the conserved F or W.

v_gene: TRBV29-1; CDR3aa: CSVGSGVDQPQHF
v_gene: TRBV9; CDR3aa: CASSAGSHQDWEQYF
v_gene: TRBV5-6; CDR3aa: CASSLSLVVDTQYF
v_gene: TRBV15; CDR3aa: CATSRDTDSRQYF
v_gene: TRBV19; CDR3aa: CASSIGTSYEQYF
v_gene: TRBV10-3; CDR3aa: CAISRDRDSPLHF
v_gene: TRBV30; CDR3aa: CAWTHTDILEAFF
v_gene: TRBV7-3; CDR3aa: CASSLAGGLDTQYF
v_gene: TRBV29-1; CDR3aa: CSARQGQRDGYTF
v_gene: TRBV5-5; CDR3aa: CASSLAGTGGASSGANVLTF
v_gene: TRBV6-6; CDR3aa: CATLSRLGTEAFF
v_gene: TRBV10-3; CDR3aa: CAIRVRNQPQHF
v_gene: TRBV4-1; CDR3aa: CASSQARGGRRELFF
v_gene: TRBV18; CDR3aa: CASSPGLVGDTQYF
v_gene: TRBV27; CDR3aa: CASSLRGWSPLHF
v_gene: TRBV3-1/TRBV3-2; CDR3aa: CASSQDPGPGTGFEEQFF
v_gene: TRBV5-1; CDR3aa: CASSGGTTTYEQYF
v_gene: TRBV7-9; CDR3aa: CASSRTSGGTDTQYF
v_gene: TRBV5-1; CDR3aa: CASSLDSGFTEAFF
v_gene: TRBV14; CDR3aa: CASSQYFRGSNNEQYF
v_gene: TRBV5-6; CDR3aa: CASNREEQETQYF
v_gene: TRBV7-9; CDR3aa: CASSLIGQGLDNEQFF
v_gene: TRBV10-3; CDR3aa: CAMRTAMDSGNTIYF
v_gene: TRBV6-5; CDR3aa: CASSYRIAQEAFF
v_gene: TRBV14; CDR3aa: CASSQVSRMNTEAFF
v_gene: TRBV30; CDR3aa: CAWTPHRGTGSPLHF
v_gene: TRBV7-2; CDR3aa: CASSLGAGLANYEQYF
v_gene: TRBV2; CDR3aa: CASSVGDRTTDTQYF
v_gene: TRBV5-1; CDR3aa: CASSPGVSYEQYF
v_gene: TRBV27; CDR3aa: CASSFGGGDTQYF
v_gene: TRBV28; CDR3aa: CASTPMGQVQETQYF
v_gene: TRBV4-2; CDR3aa: CASTTTEFSEQYF
v_gene: TRBV18; CDR3aa: CASSPSGNQNEQFF
v_gene: TRBV5-4; CDR3aa: CASSLVGGTGHEQYF
v_gene: TRBV18; CDR3aa: CASSPPMGDKWGNTIYF
v_gene: TRBV2; CDR3aa: CASKKGGYSPLHF
v_gene: TRBV18; CDR3aa: CASSPWTGEANTEAFF
v_gene: TRBV4-2; CDR3aa: CASSQGGTSGIYEQYF
v_gene: TRBV15; CDR3aa: CATSRDRDYLYEQYF
v_gene: TRBV19; CDR3aa: CASSSYRGGLGNQPQHF
v_gene: TRBV7-9; CDR3aa: CASSRMNTEAFF
v_gene: TRBV3-1/TRBV3-2; CDR3aa: CASSHRTSGKDTQYF
v_gene: TRBV5-6; CDR3aa: CASSSAGRTGDEKLFF
v_gene: TRBV12-3/TRBV12-4; CDR3aa: CASSSDSNYGYTF
v_gene: TRBV27; CDR3aa: CASTRTSDNEQFF
v_gene: TRBV10-3; CDR3aa: CAISGVQGSYEQYF
v_gene: TRBV13; CDR3aa: CASSLAGLANTGELFF